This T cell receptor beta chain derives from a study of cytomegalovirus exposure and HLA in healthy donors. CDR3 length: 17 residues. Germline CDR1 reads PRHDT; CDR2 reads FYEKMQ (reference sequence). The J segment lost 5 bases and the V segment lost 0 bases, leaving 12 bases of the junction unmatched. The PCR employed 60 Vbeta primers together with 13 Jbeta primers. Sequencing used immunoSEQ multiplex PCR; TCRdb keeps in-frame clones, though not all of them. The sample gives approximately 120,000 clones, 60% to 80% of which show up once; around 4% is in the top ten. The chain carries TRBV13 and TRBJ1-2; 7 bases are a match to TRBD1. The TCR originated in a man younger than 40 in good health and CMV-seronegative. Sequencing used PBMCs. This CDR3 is CASSLGGFGTALYGYTF. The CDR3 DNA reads TGTGCCAGCAGCTTAGGTGGGTTTGGGACAGCGCTGTATGGCTACACCTTC.